These 8 T cell receptor beta chains came from one sample sequenced in a study of T cell repertoires in cytomegalovirus infection. No antigen is known for these receptors. TCRdb independently ran MiXCR on the reads; one entry per CDR3 protein. The sample gives 450,000 to 600,000 distinct CDR3 sequences, around 35% of which show up once; 17% is in the top ten. The material was cultured PBMCs, obtained from culture after CMV antigen stimulation. Source of these receptors: a human donor in good health (CMV status not recorded). Some clones in this sample may be carry-over from other donors' samples.

The chain is built from TRBV11-3 and TRBJ2-1; TRBD2 aligns across 9 bases. The CDR3 runs to 18 residues. With V trimmed by 0 bases and J by 2 bases, 8 bases remained unmatched. From germline, CDR1 is SGHNT and CDR2 YENEEA. The CDR3 spells CASSLDQGAGGPYNEQFF. In nucleotides, the CDR3 is TGTGCCAGCAGCTTAGATCAGGGAGCGGGAGGCCCCTACAATGAGCAGTTCTTC. The variable domain in full, with the rest retrieved from reference TRBV11-3 and TRBJ2-1, is EAGVVQSPRYKIIEKKQPVAFWCNPISGHNTLYWYLQNLGQGPELLIRYENEEAVDDSQLPKDRFSAERLKGVDSTLKIQPAELGDSAVYLCASSLDQGAGGPYNEQFFGPGTRLTVL.

This clonotype has more than one count but fewer than ten. V gene TRBV15 combines with J gene TRBJ2-5; 7 nucleotides line up with TRBD2. Trimming at V came to 0 bases and at J to 5 bases, leaving 9 bases not matched to a gene. The V gene's germline CDR1 is LNHNV and CDR2 YYDKDF (reference sequence). This CDR3 is 16 amino acids long. CDR3 sequence (DNA): TGTGCCACCAGCAGAGATCTCTCCAGCGGGAAGGAGACCCAGTACTTC. As protein: CATSRDLSSGKETQYF.

V and J are TRBV20-1 and TRBJ2-1, with D hard to call. CDR1 is DFQATT, CDR2 SNEGSKA, per germline (reference sequence). V lost 1 base and J 3 bases, leaving 10 bases between the germline ends. CDR3 length equals 14 residues. In DNA form, the CDR3 reads TGCAGTGCTAGAGTAAACGCCCTCTACAATGAGCAGTTCTTC. Amino acid sequence: CSARVNALYNEQFF.

This clonotype was observed a handful of times. J is TRBJ1-3 and V is TRBV12-3 or TRBV12-4, with a possible D match to TRBD1 (5 bases). The V end lost 6 bases, the J end lost 1 base, and 10 bases lay between the germline ends. The CDR3 spans 14 residues. CDR3 residues: CASSISGSGNTIYF. CDR3 sequence (DNA): TGTGCCAGCAGCATCTCAGGGTCTGGAAACACCATATATTTT.

This chain links TRBV11-3 with TRBJ2-1, with 13 positions matching TRBD2. CDR3 length equals 16 residues. CDR1 and CDR2 (germline): SGHNT, YENEEA. V lost 6 bases to trimming and J lost 6 bases; unmatched junction nucleotides: 8. CDR3 amino acids: CASRRTGTSGTNEQFF. CDR3 DNA sequence: TGTGCCAGCAGGCGGACCGGGACTAGCGGGACCAATGAGCAGTTCTTC.

The rearrangement joins TRBV20-1 to TRBJ2-1, with D unclear. The ends were cut back, 5 bases at V and 3 bases at J, with 8 bases in the middle. The CDR3 has 12 amino acids. The germline gives CDR1 DFQATT, CDR2 SNEGSKA (reference sequence). The CDR3 sequence: CSASDIYNEQFF. CDR3 bases: TGCAGTGCTTCGGATATCTACAATGAGCAGTTCTTC.

The chain combines TRBV27 with TRBJ1-1; D call uncertain. Germline V gene sequence: CDR1 MNHEY, CDR2 SMNVEV (reference sequence). This CDR3 has 14 amino acids. The germline V and J ends were trimmed by 5 bases and 1 base, with 11 bases remaining between them. CDR3 sequence reads: CASSQLRRNTEAFF. The CDR3 DNA follows: TGTGCCAGCAGTCAATTGAGACGGAACACTGAAGCTTTCTTT.

V and J are TRBV7-6 and TRBJ2-2, with D hard to call. Trimming stripped 2 bases from V and 1 base from J, with 8 bases between. From germline, CDR1 is SGHVS and CDR2 FNYEAQ. The CDR3 sequence is 15 residues long. Here the CDR3 DNA reads TGTGCCAGCAGCTTATTTCGGATGAACACCGGGGAGCTGTTTTTT. It is translated as CASSLFRMNTGELFF.